The 12 T cell receptor beta chains given below trace back to one sample, sequenced in a study of blood T cell repertoires in COVID-19. TCRdb's table, derived via immunoSEQ multiplex PCR, lists solely in-frame clones and lacks some. The repertoire holds more than 300,000 clones, with around 86% as singletons. What was sequenced was PBMCs or T cells enriched from blood (not recorded which). The receptors here all came from a woman aged 18-29 years who had recovered from COVID-19.

This clone was detected only once. This rearrangement joins TRBV6-2 or TRBV6-3 to TRBJ1-1, with a weak D call TRBD1 (6 bases). CDR3 length: 15 residues. V lost 6 bases and J lost 6, with 20 bases in between. Germline V CDR1 and CDR2: MNHEY, SVGEGT. The CDR3, as DNA: TGTGCCAGCAGCCAAACAAACAGGGCGGGGGCTGAAGCTTTCTTT. The encoded protein is CASSQTNRAGAEAFF.

This clone was counted a single time. The V and J genes are TRBV9 and TRBJ2-3; D is perhaps TRBD2 (7 bases). This CDR3 has 17 residues. CDR1 and CDR2 (germline): SGDLS, YYNGEE. Trimming cost V 6 bases and J 1 base, with 21 bases left between them. The CDR3 DNA reads as TGTGCCAGCACCCGACGGGGGGCTGGAACCGGCACAGATACGCAGTATTTT. Translation: CASTRRGAGTGTDTQYF.

In this sample, this clone turned up a few times. The chain uses TRBV21-1 and TRBJ1-6; the table's D call TRBD1 went unverified against the DNA. TRBV21-1 is a pseudogene segment. The CDR3 length is 14 residues. CDR3 amino acids: CASSPGQRNSPLHF. The CDR3, as DNA: TGTGCCAGCAGCCCGGGACAGAGAAATTCACCCCTCCACTTT.

V and J are TRBV28 and TRBJ1-2, with D unresolved. Germline values: CDR1 MDHEN, CDR2 SYDVKM. V shed 6 bases and J shed 5 bases, with 7 bases lying between them. There are 11 residues in the CDR3. CDR3 nucleotide sequence: TGTGCCAGCAGCTATATTTATGGCTACACCTTC. Its protein product is CASSYIYGYTF.

The V and J genes are TRBV7-9 and TRBJ2-7, with 12 nucleotides matching TRBD2. The V segment lost 6 bases and the J segment 3 bases; nucleotides outside the gene matches: 6. Germline-derived CDR1 and CDR2 are SEHNR and FQNEAQ (reference sequence). The CDR3 loop spans 15 amino acids. The CDR3 region is CASSYGTSGFYEQYF. CDR3 nucleotides: TGTGCCAGCAGTTACGGGACTAGCGGGTTCTACGAGCAGTACTTC.

This chain connects TRBV10-1 to TRBJ1-2, with 7 bases lining up with TRBD1. Germline trimming cut 2 bases from V and 5 bases from J; bases unmatched to any gene: 2. Germline CDR1 is WNHNN and CDR2 is SYGVQD (reference sequence). The CDR3 length is 13 residues. The CDR3 nucleotides read TGCGCCAGCAGTGAGGGGACAGATTATGGCTACACCTTC. This translates into CASSEGTDYGYTF.

A few counts support this clone. CDR3 DNA sequence: TGTGCCAGCAGCCCTCCGGGACAGGCGACTGGGAACACTGAAGCTTTCTTT. Residues: CASSPPGQATGNTEAFF. The gene calls are TRBV5-4 and TRBJ1-1; 8 bases line up with TRBD1. CDR3 length equals 17 residues. Per the germline V gene, CDR1 is SGHNT and CDR2 is YYREEE (reference sequence). The ends lost 4 bases at V and 1 base at J; junction bases unmatched: 12.

The chain has TRBV7-9 and TRBJ1-2, with D possibly matching TRBD1 (6 bases). From germline, CDR1 is SEHNR and CDR2 FQNEAQ (reference sequence). V was pared by 7 bases and J by 1 base, with 10 bases between. The CDR3 length is 13 residues. DNA for the CDR3: TGTGCCAGCAAGAACAGGGATAACTATGGCTACACCTTC. This translates into CASKNRDNYGYTF.

V gene TRBV27 combines with J gene TRBJ1-5; TRBD1 might be the D (5 bases). The CDR3 covers 16 residues. V lost 2 bases and J 6 bases, leaving 17 bases between the germline ends. Germline V gene lookup returns CDR1 MNHEY and CDR2 SMNVEV (reference sequence). The CDR3 is CASSLNPGTSFQPQHF. In DNA form, the CDR3 reads TGTGCCAGCAGTTTAAACCCGGGGACTTCTTTTCAGCCCCAGCATTTT.

This chain joins TRBV7-9 and TRBJ1-2; D remains ambiguous. The CDR3 totals 14 residues. Germline V gene sequence: CDR1 SEHNR, CDR2 FQNEAQ (reference sequence). Trimming pared 2 bases from V and 4 bases from J, leaving 11 bases between. The CDR3 loop reads CASSLSSGPYGYTF. CDR3 nucleotides: TGTGCCAGCAGCTTAAGTTCGGGTCCCTATGGCTACACCTTC.

The V call is TRBV4-1, the J call TRBJ1-4, with D possibly TRBD1 on 5 matching bases. CDR3 length: 15 amino acids. Germline lookup yields CDR1 MGHRA and CDR2 YSYEKL. The V gene lost 1 base and the J gene lost 4 bases, with 10 bases spanning the gap. The CDR3 DNA is TGCGCCAGCAGCCAAGCCGCACAGGATAATGAAAAACTGTTTTTT. Translating gives CASSQAAQDNEKLFF.

As regards this clone: Other nucleotide sequences in the sample specify the same CDR3. V is TRBV9 and J is TRBJ1-2, with 7 bases lining up with TRBD1. CDR1 is SGDLS, CDR2 YYNGEE, per germline. The V and J ends lost 0 bases and 5 bases, in that order; junction bases with no gene match: 4. The CDR3 runs to 14 residues. The CDR3 spells CASSVGQGGYGYTF. CDR3 nucleotide sequence: TGTGCCAGCAGCGTAGGACAGGGTGGGTATGGCTACACCTTC.